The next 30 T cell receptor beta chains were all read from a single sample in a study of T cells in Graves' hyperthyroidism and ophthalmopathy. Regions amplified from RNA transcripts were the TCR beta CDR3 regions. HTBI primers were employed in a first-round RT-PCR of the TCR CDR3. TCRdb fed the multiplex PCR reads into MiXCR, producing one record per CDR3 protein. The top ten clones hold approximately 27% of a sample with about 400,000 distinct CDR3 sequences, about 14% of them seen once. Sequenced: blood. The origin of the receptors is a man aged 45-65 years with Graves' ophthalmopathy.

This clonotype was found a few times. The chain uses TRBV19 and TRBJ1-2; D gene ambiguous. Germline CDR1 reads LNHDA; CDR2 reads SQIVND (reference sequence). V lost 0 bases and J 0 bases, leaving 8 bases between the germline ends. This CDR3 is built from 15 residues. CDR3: CASSIDAATNYGYTF. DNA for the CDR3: TGTGCCAGTAGTATAGATGCAGCCACTAACTATGGCTACACCTTC.

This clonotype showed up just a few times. The CDR3 bases are TGCGCCAGCAGCCAAGTGGGCGGCTCCTACGAGCAGTACTTC. Translating gives CASSQVGGSYEQYF. The chain joins TRBV4-1 to TRBJ2-7, with no clear D. This CDR3 region has 14 residues. Deletions cut 1 base from V and 0 bases from J, with 7 bases between. The germline CDR1 and CDR2 sequences are MGHRA and YSYEKL.

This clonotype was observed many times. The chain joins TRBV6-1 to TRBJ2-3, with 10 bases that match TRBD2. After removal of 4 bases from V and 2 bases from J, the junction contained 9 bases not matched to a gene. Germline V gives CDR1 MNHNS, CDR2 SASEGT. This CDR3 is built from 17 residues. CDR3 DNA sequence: TGTGCCAGCAGTGTCGGTCTGCTAGCGGGAGACACAGATACGCAGTATTTT. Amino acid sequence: CASSVGLLAGDTDTQYF.

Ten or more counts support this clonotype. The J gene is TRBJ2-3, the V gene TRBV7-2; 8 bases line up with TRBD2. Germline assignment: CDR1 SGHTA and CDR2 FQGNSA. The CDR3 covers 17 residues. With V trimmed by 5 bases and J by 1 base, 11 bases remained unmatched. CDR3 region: CASSLKREIWGTDTQYF. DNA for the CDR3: TGTGCCAGCAGCCTTAAGCGGGAGATCTGGGGCACAGATACGCAGTATTTT.

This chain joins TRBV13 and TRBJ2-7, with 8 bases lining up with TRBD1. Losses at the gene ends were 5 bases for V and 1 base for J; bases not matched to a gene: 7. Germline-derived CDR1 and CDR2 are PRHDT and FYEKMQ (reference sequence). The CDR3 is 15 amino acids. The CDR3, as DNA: TGTGCCAGCAGCCCATCGACAGGGGCTTCCTACGAGCAGTACTTC. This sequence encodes CASSPSTGASYEQYF. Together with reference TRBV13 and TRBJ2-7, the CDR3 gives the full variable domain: AAGVIQSPRHLIKEKRETATLKCYPIPRHDTVYWYQQGPGQDPQFLISFYEKMQSDKGSIPDRFSAQQFSDYHSELNMSSLELGDSALYFCASSPSTGASYEQYFGPGTRLTVT.

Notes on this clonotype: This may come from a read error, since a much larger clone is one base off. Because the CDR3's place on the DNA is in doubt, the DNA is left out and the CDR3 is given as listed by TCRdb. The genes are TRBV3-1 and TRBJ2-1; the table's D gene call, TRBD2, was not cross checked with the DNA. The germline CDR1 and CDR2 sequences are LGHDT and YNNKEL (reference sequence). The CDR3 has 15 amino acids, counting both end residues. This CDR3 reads CASSQEVAGGNEQSF.

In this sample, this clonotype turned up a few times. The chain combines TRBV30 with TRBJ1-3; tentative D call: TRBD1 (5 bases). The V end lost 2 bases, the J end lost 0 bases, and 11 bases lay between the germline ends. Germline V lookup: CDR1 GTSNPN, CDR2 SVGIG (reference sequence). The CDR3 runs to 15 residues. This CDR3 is CAWSRGPSSGNTIYF. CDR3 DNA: TGTGCCTGGAGTAGGGGTCCGAGCTCTGGAAACACCATATATTTT. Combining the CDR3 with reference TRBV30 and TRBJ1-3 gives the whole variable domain SQTIHQWPATLVQPVGSPLSLECTVEGTSNPNLYWYRQAAGRGLQLLFYSVGIGQISSEVPQNLSASRPQDRQFILSSKKLLLSDSGFYLCAWSRGPSSGNTIYFGEGSWLTVV.

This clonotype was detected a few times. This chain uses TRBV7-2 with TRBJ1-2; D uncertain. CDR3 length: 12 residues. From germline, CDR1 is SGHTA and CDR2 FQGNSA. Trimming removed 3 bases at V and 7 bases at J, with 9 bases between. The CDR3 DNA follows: TGTGCCAGCAGCTTGTCCGGCGGTGGCTACACCTTC. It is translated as CASSLSGGGYTF.

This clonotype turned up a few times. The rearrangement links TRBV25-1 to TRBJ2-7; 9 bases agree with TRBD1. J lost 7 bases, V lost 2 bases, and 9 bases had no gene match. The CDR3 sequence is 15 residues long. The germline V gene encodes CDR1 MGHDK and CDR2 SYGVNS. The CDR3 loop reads CASSERGQGRREQYV. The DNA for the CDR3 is TGTGCCAGCAGTGAAAGGGGACAGGGTCGTCGAGAGCAGTACGTC.

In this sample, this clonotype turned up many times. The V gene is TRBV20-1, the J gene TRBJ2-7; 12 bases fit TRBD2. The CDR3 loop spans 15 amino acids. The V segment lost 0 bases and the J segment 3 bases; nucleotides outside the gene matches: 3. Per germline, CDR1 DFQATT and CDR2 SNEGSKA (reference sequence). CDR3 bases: TGCAGTGCTAGAGATCTAGCGGGAGGGCTCTACGAGCAGTACTTC. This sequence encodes CSARDLAGGLYEQYF.

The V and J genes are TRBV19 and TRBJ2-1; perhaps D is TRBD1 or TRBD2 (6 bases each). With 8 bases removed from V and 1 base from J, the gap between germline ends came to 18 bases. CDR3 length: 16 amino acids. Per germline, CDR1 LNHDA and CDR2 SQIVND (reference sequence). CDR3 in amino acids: CASLQGRRGSYNEQFF. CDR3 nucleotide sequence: TGTGCCAGTCTTCAGGGGCGGAGGGGTTCCTACAATGAGCAGTTCTTC.

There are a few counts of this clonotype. This chain's CDR3 is CASSLQRDQPQHF. The CDR3 DNA follows: TGTGCCAGCAGTTTACAGCGAGATCAGCCCCAGCATTTT. V gene TRBV28 combines with J gene TRBJ1-5; no reliable D call. Germline loops: CDR1 MDHEN, CDR2 SYDVKM. The CDR3 consists of 13 residues. Trimming pared 2 bases from V and 5 bases from J, leaving 7 bases between.

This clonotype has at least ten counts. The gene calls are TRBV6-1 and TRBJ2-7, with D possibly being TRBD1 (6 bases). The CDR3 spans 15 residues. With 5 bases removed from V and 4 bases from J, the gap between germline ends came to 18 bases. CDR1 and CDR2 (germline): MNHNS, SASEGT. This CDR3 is CASSSRTENPYEQYF. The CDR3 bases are TGTGCCAGCAGTTCCAGGACAGAAAATCCTTACGAGCAGTACTTC.

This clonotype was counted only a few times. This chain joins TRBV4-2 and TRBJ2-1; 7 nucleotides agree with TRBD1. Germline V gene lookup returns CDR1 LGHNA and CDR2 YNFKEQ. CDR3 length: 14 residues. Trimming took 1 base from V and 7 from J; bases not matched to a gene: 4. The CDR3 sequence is CASSQGQGWNEQFF. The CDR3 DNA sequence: TGTGCCAGCAGCCAAGGACAGGGCTGGAATGAGCAGTTCTTC.

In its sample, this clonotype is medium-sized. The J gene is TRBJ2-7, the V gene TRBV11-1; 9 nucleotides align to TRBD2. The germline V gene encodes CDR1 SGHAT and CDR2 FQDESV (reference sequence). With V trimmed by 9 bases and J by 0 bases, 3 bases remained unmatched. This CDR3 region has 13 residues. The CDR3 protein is CASGSGSSYEQYF. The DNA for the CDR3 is TGTGCCAGTGGTAGCGGGAGCTCCTACGAGCAGTACTTC. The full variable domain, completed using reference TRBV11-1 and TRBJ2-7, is EAEVAQSPRYKITEKSQAVAFWCDPISGHATLYWYRQILGQGPELLVQFQDESVVDDSQLPKDRFSAERLKGVDSTLKIQPAELGDSAMYLCASGSGSSYEQYFGPGTRLTVT.

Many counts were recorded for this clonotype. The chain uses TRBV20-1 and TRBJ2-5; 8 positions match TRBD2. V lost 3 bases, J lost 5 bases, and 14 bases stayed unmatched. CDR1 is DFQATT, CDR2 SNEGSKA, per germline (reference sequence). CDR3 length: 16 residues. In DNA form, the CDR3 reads TGCAGTGCTAGGATCATTAAAGCGGGAGAGTGGGAGACCCAGTACTTC. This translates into CSARIIKAGEWETQYF.

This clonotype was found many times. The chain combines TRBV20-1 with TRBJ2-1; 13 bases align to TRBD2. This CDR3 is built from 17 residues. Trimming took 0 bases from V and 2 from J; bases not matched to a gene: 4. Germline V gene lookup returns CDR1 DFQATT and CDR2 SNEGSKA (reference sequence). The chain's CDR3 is CSARDSGTSGTYNEQFF. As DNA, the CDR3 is TGCAGTGCTAGAGATAGCGGGACTAGCGGGACCTACAATGAGCAGTTCTTC.

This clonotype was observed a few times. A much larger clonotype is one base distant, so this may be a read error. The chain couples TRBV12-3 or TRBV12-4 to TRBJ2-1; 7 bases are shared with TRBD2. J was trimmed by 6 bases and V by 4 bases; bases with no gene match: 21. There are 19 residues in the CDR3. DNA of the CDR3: TGTGCCAGCAGTTCTTCCCCGTCCTCGACTAGCCCACAATTCAATGAGCAGTTCTTC. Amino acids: CASSSSPSSTSPQFNEQFF.

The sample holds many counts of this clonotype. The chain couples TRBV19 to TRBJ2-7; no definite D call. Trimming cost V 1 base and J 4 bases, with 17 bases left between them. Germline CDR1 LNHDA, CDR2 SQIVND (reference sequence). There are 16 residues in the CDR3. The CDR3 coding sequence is TGTGCCAGTAGTATAGGATGGGCAGAACTCAGGTACGAGCAGTACTTC. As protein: CASSIGWAELRYEQYF.

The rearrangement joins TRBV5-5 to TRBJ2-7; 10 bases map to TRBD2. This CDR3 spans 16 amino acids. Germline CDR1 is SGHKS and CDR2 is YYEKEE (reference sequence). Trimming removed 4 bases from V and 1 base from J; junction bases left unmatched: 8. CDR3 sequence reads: CASSRDLAGVSYEQYF. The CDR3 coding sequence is TGTGCCAGCAGCCGGGACCTAGCGGGAGTATCCTACGAGCAGTACTTC.

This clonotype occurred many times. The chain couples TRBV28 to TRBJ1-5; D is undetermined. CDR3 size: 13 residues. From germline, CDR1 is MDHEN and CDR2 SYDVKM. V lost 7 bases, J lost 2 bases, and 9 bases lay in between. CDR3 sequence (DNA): TGTGCCAGCATCAAAATGGGCAATCAGCCCCAGCATTTT. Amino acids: CASIKMGNQPQHF.

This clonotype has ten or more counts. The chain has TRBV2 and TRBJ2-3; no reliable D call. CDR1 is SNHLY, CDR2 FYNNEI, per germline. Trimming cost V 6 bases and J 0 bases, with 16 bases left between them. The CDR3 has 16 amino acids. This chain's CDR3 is CASSPLAGTSTDTQYF. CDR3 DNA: TGTGCCAGCAGCCCTTTAGCTGGTACTAGCACAGATACGCAGTATTTT.

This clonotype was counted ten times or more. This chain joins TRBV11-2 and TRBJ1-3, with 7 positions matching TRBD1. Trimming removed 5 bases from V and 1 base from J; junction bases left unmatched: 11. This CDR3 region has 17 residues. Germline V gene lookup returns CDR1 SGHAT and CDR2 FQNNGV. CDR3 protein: CASSPIDRARSGNTIYF. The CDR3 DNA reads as TGTGCCAGCAGCCCAATCGACAGGGCGAGATCTGGAAACACCATATATTTT.

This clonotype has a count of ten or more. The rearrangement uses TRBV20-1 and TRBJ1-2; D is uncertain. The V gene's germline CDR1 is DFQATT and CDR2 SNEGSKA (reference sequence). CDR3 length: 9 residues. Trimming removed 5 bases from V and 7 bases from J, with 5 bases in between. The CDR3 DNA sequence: TGCAGTGCTTCAGTTGGCTACACCTTC. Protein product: CSASVGYTF.

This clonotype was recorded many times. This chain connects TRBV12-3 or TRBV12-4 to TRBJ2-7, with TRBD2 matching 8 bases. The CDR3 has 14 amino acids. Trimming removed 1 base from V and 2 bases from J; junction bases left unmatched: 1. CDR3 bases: TGTGCCAGCAGTTTAGTACTAGCGGCCTACGAGCAGTACTTC. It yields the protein CASSLVLAAYEQYF.

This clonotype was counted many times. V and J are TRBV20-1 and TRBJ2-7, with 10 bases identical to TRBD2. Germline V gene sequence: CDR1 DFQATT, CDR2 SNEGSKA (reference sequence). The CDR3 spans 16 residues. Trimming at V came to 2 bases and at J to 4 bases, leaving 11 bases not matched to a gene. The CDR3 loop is CSARLPAGGPKYEQYF. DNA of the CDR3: TGCAGTGCTAGACTCCCAGCGGGAGGGCCCAAATACGAGCAGTACTTC.

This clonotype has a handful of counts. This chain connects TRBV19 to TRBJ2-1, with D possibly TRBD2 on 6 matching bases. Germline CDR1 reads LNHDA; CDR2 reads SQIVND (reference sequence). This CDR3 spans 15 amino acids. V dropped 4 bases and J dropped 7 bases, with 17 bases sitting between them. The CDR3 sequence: CASSNWGEDYNEQFF. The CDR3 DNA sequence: TGTGCCAGTAGTAACTGGGGCGAGGACTATAATGAGCAGTTCTTC.

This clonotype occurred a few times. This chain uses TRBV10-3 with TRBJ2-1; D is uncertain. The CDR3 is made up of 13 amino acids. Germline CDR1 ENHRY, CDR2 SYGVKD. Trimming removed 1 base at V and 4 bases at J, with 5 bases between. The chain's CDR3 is CAISEFEYNEQFF. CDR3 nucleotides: TGTGCCATCAGTGAGTTTGAATACAATGAGCAGTTCTTC.

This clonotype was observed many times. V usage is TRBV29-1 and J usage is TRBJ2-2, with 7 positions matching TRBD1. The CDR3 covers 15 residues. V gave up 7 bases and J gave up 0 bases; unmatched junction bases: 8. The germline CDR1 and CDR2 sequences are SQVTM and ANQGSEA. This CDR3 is CSAKSGTANTGELFF. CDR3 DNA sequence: TGCAGCGCTAAGTCCGGGACAGCGAACACCGGGGAGCTGTTTTTT.

The CDR3 DNA sequence: TGTGCCAGCAGTTACCATGTTGAGCAGTTCTTC. It codes for CASSYHVEQFF. The rearrangement uses TRBV6-5 and TRBJ2-1; no clear D gene. The length of the CDR3 is 11 residues. The V end lost 2 bases, the J end lost 9 bases, and 5 bases lay between the germline ends. Germline loops: CDR1 MNHEY, CDR2 SVGAGI.